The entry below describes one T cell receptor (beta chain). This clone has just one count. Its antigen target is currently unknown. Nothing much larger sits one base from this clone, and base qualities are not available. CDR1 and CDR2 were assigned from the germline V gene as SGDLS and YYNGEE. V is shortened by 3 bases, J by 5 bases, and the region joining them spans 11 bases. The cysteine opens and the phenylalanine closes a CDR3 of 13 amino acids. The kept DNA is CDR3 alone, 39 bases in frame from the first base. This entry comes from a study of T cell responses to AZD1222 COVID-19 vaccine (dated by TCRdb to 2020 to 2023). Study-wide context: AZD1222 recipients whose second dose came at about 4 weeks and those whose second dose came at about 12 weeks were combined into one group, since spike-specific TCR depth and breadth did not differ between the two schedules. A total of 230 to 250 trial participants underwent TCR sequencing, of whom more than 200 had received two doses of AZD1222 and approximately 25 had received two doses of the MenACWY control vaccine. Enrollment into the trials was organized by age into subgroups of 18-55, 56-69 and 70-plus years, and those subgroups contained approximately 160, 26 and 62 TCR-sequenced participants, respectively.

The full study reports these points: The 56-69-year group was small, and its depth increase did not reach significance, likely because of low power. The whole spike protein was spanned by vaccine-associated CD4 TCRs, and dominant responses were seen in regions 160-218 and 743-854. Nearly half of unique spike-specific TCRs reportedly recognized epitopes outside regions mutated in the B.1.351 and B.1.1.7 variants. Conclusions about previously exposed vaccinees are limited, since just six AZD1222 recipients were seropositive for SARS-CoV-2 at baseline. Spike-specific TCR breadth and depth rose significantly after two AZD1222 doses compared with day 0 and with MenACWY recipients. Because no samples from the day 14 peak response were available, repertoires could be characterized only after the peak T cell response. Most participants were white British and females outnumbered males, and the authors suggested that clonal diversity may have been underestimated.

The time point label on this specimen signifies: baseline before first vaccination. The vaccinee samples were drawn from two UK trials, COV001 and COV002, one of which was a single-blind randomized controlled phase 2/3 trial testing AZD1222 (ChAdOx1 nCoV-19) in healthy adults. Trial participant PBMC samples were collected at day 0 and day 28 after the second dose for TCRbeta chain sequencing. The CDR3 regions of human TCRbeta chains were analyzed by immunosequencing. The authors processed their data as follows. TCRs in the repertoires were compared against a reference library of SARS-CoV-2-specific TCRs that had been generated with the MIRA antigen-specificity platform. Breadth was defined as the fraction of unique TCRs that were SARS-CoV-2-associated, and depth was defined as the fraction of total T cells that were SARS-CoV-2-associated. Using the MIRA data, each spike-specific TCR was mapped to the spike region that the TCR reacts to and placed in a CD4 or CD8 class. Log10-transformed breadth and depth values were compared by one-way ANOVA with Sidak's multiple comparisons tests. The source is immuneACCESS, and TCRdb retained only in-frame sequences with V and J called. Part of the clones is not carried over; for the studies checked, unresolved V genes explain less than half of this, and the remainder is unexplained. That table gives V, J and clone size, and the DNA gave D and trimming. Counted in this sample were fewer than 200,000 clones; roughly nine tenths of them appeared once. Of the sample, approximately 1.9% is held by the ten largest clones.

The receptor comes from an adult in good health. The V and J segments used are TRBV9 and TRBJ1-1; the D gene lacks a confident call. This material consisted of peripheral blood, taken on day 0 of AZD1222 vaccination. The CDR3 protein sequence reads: CASSARDSTEAFF. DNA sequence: TGTGCCAGCAGCGCCCGGGATAGTACTGAAGCTTTCTTT.